Listed below are T cell receptor beta chains from one sample, sequenced in a study of OX40 agonist ivuxolimab in advanced cancers. Libraries were prepared by immunoSEQ multiplex PCR; TCRdb keeps only in-frame clonotypes and omits some of them. The sample holds 72,000 or so clones, roughly 89% seen once. The source was CD4+ or CD8+ T cells sorted from blood, collected in a trial of the OX40 agonist ivuxolimab. The receptors derive from an adult with an advanced solid tumor such as melanoma, head and neck, liver or kidney cancer. CDR3s include the opening cysteine and the closing phenylalanine or tryptophan. A D gene is named only where the DNA matches it firmly. Rows may omit the clone size; those that give it use once, few, many or a size class.

TRBV6-5	once	NA	TRBJ2-3	CASSYQDPRTDTQYF	TGTGCCAGCAGTTACCAGGACCCCCGCACAGATACGCAGTATTTT
TRBV28	once	TRBD1	TRBJ1-2	CASSLFSGTGGMNGYTF	TGTGCCAGCAGTTTATTTTCCGGGACAGGGGGCATGAATGGCTACACCTTC
TRBV15	NA	NA	TRBJ1-4	CATSSPGQNEKLFF	TGTGCCACCAGCAGCCCCGGACAAAATGAAAAACTGTTTTTT
TRBV7-2	NA	NA	TRBJ2-1	CASSSGPGKQFF	TGTGCCAGCAGCTCCGGACCGGGTAAGCAGTTCTTC
TRBV2	NA	NA	TRBJ2-2	CASSVSYIVGELFF	TGTGCCAGCAGTGTCAGTTATATAGTCGGGGAGCTGTTTTTT
TRBV5-1	few	TRBD2	TRBJ2-7	CASSLDRGGDPYEQYF	TGCGCCAGCAGCTTGGATCGGGGGGGGGACCCCTACGAGCAGTACTTC
TRBV5-1	NA	NA	TRBJ1-1	CASSLQTMNTEAFF	TGCGCCAGCAGTCTACAGACCATGAACACTGAAGCTTTCTTT
TRBV2	NA	NA	TRBJ1-2	CASSLDRYGYTF	TGTGCCAGCAGTCTTGACCGATATGGCTACACCTTC
TRBV5-8	NA	NA	TRBJ2-5	CASSEGIYPEETQYF	TGTGCCAGCTCCGAGGGAATATACCCGGAAGAGACCCAGTACTTC
TRBV27	NA	NA	TRBJ2-7	CASSPGVRGISYEQYF	TGTGCCAGCAGTCCGGGGGTGCGGGGTATCTCCTACGAGCAGTACTTC
TRBV7-8	few	NA	TRBJ1-6	CASSLARVSPLHF	TGTGCCAGCAGCTTAGCGAGAGTTTCACCCCTCCACTTT
TRBV7-3	NA	TRBD2	TRBJ2-1	CASSLAGGMNNEQFF	TGTGCCAGCAGCTTAGCGGGGGGAATGAACAATGAGCAGTTCTTC
TRBV5-1	NA	NA	TRBJ2-1	CASSSGFNNEQFF	TGCGCCAGCAGCTCCGGTTTTAACAATGAGCAGTTCTTC
TRBV5-1	NA	TRBD2	TRBJ2-7	CASSFGAGGSYEQYF	TGCGCCAGCAGCTTTGGGGCGGGAGGGTCGTACGAGCAGTACTTC
TRBV9	NA	NA	TRBJ2-7	CASSVRDSTYEQYF	TGTGCCAGCAGCGTCCGGGACTCGACCTACGAGCAGTACTTC
TRBV6-5	NA	TRBD1	TRBJ2-1	CASRGQSYNEQFF	TGTGCCAGCAGGGGACAGTCCTACAATGAGCAGTTCTTC
TRBV10-3	NA	NA	TRBJ2-1	CAILGGVTNEQFF	TGTGCCATTCTCGGAGGGGTGACGAATGAGCAGTTCTTC
TRBV4-2	NA	NA	TRBJ2-5	CASSQDWGETQYF	TGTGCCAGCAGCCAAGATTGGGGGGAGACCCAGTACTTC
TRBV5-1	NA	NA	TRBJ1-1	CASSLEQFGMNTEAFF	TGCGCCAGCAGCTTGGAACAATTTGGGATGAACACTGAAGCTTTCTTT
TRBV13	NA	NA	TRBJ1-1	CASSLEGTLGTEAFF	TGTGCCAGCAGCTTAGAGGGAACACTAGGGACTGAAGCTTTCTTT
TRBV5-4	NA	TRBD1	TRBJ1-2	CASSYGTGGYGYTF	TGTGCCAGCAGCTACGGGACAGGGGGCTATGGCTACACCTTC
TRBV6-6	NA	NA	TRBJ2-7	CASSYSAGTEQYF	TGTGCCAGCAGTTACTCGGCGGGAACCGAGCAGTACTTC
TRBV29-1	NA	NA	TRBJ1-3	CSVTGSGNTIYF	TGCAGCGTGACCGGCTCTGGAAACACCATATATTTT
TRBV2	NA	TRBD1	TRBJ2-5	CASNGQGVGETQYF	TGTGCCAGCAACGGACAGGGGGTAGGAGAGACCCAGTACTTC
TRBV7-6	NA	TRBD1	TRBJ2-1	CASSWGQGGGTEQFF	TGTGCCAGCAGCTGGGGACAGGGCGGGGGCACTGAGCAGTTCTTC
TRBV28	NA	NA	TRBJ1-1	CASSLWGNTEAFF	TGTGCCAGCAGTTTGTGGGGGAACACTGAAGCTTTCTTT
TRBV4-2	NA	NA	TRBJ2-2	CASSQESSRNTGELFF	TGTGCCAGCAGCCAAGAATCATCGCGAAACACCGGGGAGCTGTTTTTT
TRBV15	NA	NA	TRBJ1-6	CATSRDSGWAPLHF	TGTGCCACCAGCAGAGATAGCGGTTGGGCACCCCTCCACTTT
TRBV27	NA	NA	TRBJ2-1	CASTSREEQFF	TGTGCCAGCACATCTCGGGAAGAGCAGTTCTTC
TRBV11-2	NA	TRBD2	TRBJ2-3	CASRYSGGAGDTQYF	TGTGCCAGCAGATATAGCGGGGGGGCCGGGGATACGCAGTATTTT
TRBV19	NA	NA	TRBJ2-7	CASSRAWGGPGGNEQYF	TGTGCCAGTAGTAGAGCCTGGGGTGGCCCCGGAGGAAACGAGCAGTACTTC
TRBV6-1	once	NA	TRBJ1-4	CASSFPVNEKLFF	TGTGCCAGCAGTTTCCCAGTTAATGAAAAACTGTTTTTT
TRBV4-1	NA	NA	TRBJ2-7	CASSQAQDGNSYEQYF	TGCGCCAGCAGCCAAGCCCAGGATGGGAACTCCTACGAGCAGTACTTC
TRBV6-1	NA	NA	TRBJ2-3	CASPRQGLADTQYF	TGTGCCAGCCCTAGGCAGGGGCTCGCAGATACGCAGTATTTT
TRBV7-9	NA	TRBD2	TRBJ2-7	CASSPGTSGTPSTYEQYF	TGTGCCAGCAGCCCTGGGACTAGCGGGACCCCCTCCACCTACGAGCAGTACTTC
TRBV4-2	NA	NA	TRBJ1-3	CASSPKRGAGSGNTIYF	TGTGCCAGCAGCCCCAAGAGGGGGGCGGGATCTGGAAACACCATATATTTT
TRBV4-1	NA	NA	TRBJ1-2	CASSLTAGQVIIGYTF	TGCGCCAGCAGCCTAACTGCGGGACAAGTGATAATAGGCTACACCTTC
TRBV7-7	few	TRBD1	TRBJ2-4	CASSMGQGYIQYF	TGTGCTAGCAGCATGGGACAGGGATACATTCAGTACTTC
TRBV9	once	NA	TRBJ2-5	CASSAHLAQETQYF	TGTGCCAGCAGCGCTCACTTGGCCCAAGAGACCCAGTACTTC